Sequencing of this TCR beta chain was carried out in a study of cytotoxic CD8 clonotypes in ibrutinib-treated CLL. Study background: After median about 71 months, approximately 14 stayed in remission, about 12 progressed; responses about 25 partial, 2 complete.

TCRdb keeps only in-frame clones here, not all; method: immunoSEQ multiplex PCR. The sample has about 120,000 clones, approximately 58% seen once. The source of approximately 1.9 micrograms of genomic DNA for TCR beta libraries was cryopreserved PBMCs. Notes on the study in general: Different sampling times were used for sustained-remission and progressing patients.

About this clone itself: Its specificity is unknown.

Trimming removed 3 bases at V and 3 bases at J, with 11 bases between. CDR3 length: 14 amino acids. Looked up from germline, CDR1 is MNHEY and CDR2 is SMNVEV (reference sequence). This TCR was recovered from a human donor with chronic lymphocytic leukemia. This rearrangement joins TRBV27 to TRBJ2-5, with D possibly TRBD1 on 6 matching bases. The specimen comprised PBMCs, sampled after 24 months of ibrutinib treatment. The CDR3 DNA reads TGTGCCAGCAGTTTGTGGGGGCCAAAAGAGACCCAGTACTTC. Translated: CASSLWGPKETQYF.